These T cell receptor beta chains were read from a single sample in a study of blood T cell repertoires in COVID-19. Repertoires were generated with immunoSEQ multiplex PCR, while TCRdb's copy carries only in-frame clones and drops some. This sample has around 150,000 clones, with around three quarters found just once. Sequenced material: peripheral blood. The receptors originated from a man between 60 and 75 years old with acute or convalescent COVID-19. Each CDR3 is given with its conserved first and last residue. Fields, in order: D gene, J gene, V gene, clone size, CDR3 protein, CDR3 DNA. D genes are given only for firm matches. Size is stated for part of the rows, as once, few or many counts, or as a class when the clone is expanded.

d_call: NA
j_call: TRBJ1-5
v_call: TRBV19
clone_size: NA
cdr3_aa: CASSIGATGQPQHF
cdr3_nt: TGTGCCAGTAGTATCGGGGCGACAGGTCAGCCCCAGCATTTT

d_call: TRBD1
j_call: TRBJ2-7
v_call: TRBV27
clone_size: NA
cdr3_aa: CASSAGTGGDEQYF
cdr3_nt: TGTGCCAGCAGTGCCGGGACAGGGGGGGACGAGCAGTACTTC

d_call: TRBD1
j_call: TRBJ2-7
v_call: TRBV7-6
clone_size: NA
cdr3_aa: CASSVSGTGSYEQYF
cdr3_nt: TGTGCCAGCAGCGTGTCCGGGACAGGGTCCTACGAGCAGTACTTC

d_call: NA
j_call: TRBJ1-2
v_call: TRBV10-3
clone_size: few
cdr3_aa: CAISEDRLYGYTF
cdr3_nt: TGTGCCATCAGTGAGGACAGACTCTATGGCTACACCTTC

d_call: NA
j_call: TRBJ2-6
v_call: TRBV6-1
clone_size: NA
cdr3_aa: CASSEAGAGANVLTF
cdr3_nt: TGTGCCAGCAGTGAAGCAGGGGCCGGGGCCAACGTCCTGACTTTC

d_call: NA
j_call: TRBJ1-5
v_call: TRBV7-2
clone_size: NA
cdr3_aa: CASSLEHIGGNQPQHF
cdr3_nt: TGTGCCAGCAGCCTGGAGCACATAGGGGGCAATCAGCCCCAGCATTTT

d_call: NA
j_call: TRBJ1-5
v_call: TRBV24-1
clone_size: NA
cdr3_aa: CATSDSQMGNQPQHF
cdr3_nt: TGTGCCACCAGTGATAGTCAGATGGGCAATCAGCCCCAGCATTTT

d_call: TRBD2
j_call: TRBJ2-1
v_call: TRBV10-3
clone_size: NA
cdr3_aa: CAIRGGGLYNEQFF
cdr3_nt: TGTGCCATCAGGGGCGGGGGGCTCTACAATGAGCAGTTCTTC

d_call: NA
j_call: TRBJ2-3
v_call: TRBV6-5
clone_size: NA
cdr3_aa: CASSRVSTDTQYF
cdr3_nt: TGTGCCAGCAGCAGGGTTAGCACAGATACGCAGTATTTT

d_call: NA
j_call: TRBJ1-1
v_call: TRBV2
clone_size: NA
cdr3_aa: CASRFMNTEAFF
cdr3_nt: TGTGCCAGCAGATTCATGAACACTGAAGCTTTCTTT

d_call: NA
j_call: TRBJ2-2
v_call: TRBV2
clone_size: NA
cdr3_aa: CASSYSGELFF
cdr3_nt: TGTGCCAGCAGTTATTCCGGGGAGCTGTTTTTT

d_call: TRBD1
j_call: TRBJ1-2
v_call: TRBV11-2
clone_size: NA
cdr3_aa: CASSPDTGASRYGYTF
cdr3_nt: TGTGCCAGCAGCCCAGACACAGGGGCTTCGCGGTATGGCTACACCTTC

d_call: NA
j_call: TRBJ1-6
v_call: TRBV9
clone_size: NA
cdr3_aa: CASSPHDTLNSPLHF
cdr3_nt: TGTGCCAGCAGCCCTCACGACACACTCAATTCACCCCTCCACTTT

d_call: NA
j_call: TRBJ2-5
v_call: TRBV7-2
clone_size: few
cdr3_aa: CASSDPGLRDETQYF
cdr3_nt: TGTGCCAGCAGCGATCCGGGTCTGCGAGACGAGACCCAGTACTTC

d_call: TRBD1
j_call: TRBJ2-2
v_call: TRBV19
clone_size: NA
cdr3_aa: CASIKTGLTGELFF
cdr3_nt: TGTGCCAGTATTAAGACAGGGCTTACCGGGGAGCTGTTTTTT

d_call: NA
j_call: TRBJ2-1
v_call: TRBV7-9
clone_size: NA
cdr3_aa: CASSPGAGRGPYNEQFF
cdr3_nt: TGTGCCAGCAGCCCCGGTGCTGGGCGGGGGCCTTACAATGAGCAGTTCTTC

d_call: NA
j_call: TRBJ2-5
v_call: TRBV5-1
clone_size: NA
cdr3_aa: CASAYRGRGETQYF
cdr3_nt: TGCGCCAGCGCCTACAGGGGCCGGGGGGAGACCCAGTACTTC

d_call: TRBD1
j_call: TRBJ2-7
v_call: TRBV18
clone_size: NA
cdr3_aa: CASSGPTGAYEQYF
cdr3_nt: TGTGCCAGCTCAGGGCCGACAGGGGCCTACGAGCAGTACTTC

d_call: TRBD2
j_call: TRBJ2-1
v_call: TRBV9
clone_size: NA
cdr3_aa: CASSYSGGADNEQFF
cdr3_nt: TGTGCCAGCAGTTATAGCGGGGGGGCCGACAATGAGCAGTTCTTC

d_call: TRBD1
j_call: TRBJ1-5
v_call: TRBV7-9
clone_size: few
cdr3_aa: CASSYGQGYSNQPQHF
cdr3_nt: TGTGCCAGCAGCTACGGACAGGGATATAGCAATCAGCCCCAGCATTTT

d_call: TRBD1
j_call: TRBJ1-2
v_call: TRBV3-1/TRBV3-2
clone_size: many
cdr3_aa: CASSSRNRGSYTF
cdr3_nt: TGTGCCAGCAGCTCCAGAAACAGGGGTAGCTACACCTTC

d_call: TRBD1
j_call: TRBJ1-1
v_call: TRBV3-1/TRBV3-2
clone_size: NA
cdr3_aa: CASSQVLQGMNTEAFF
cdr3_nt: TGTGCCAGCAGCCAAGTACTACAGGGGATGAATACTGAAGCTTTCTTT